The rows below give T cell receptor beta chains drawn from one sample of a study of early T cells in non-severe SARS-CoV-2 infection. MiXCR was run by TCRdb on the 5' RACE reads, yielding one entry per CDR3 protein. The table has around 77,000 distinct CDR3 sequences, approximately 12% seen once; the top ten hold about 14%. The sample here was whole blood, taken at baseline. The receptor set was obtained from an adult who was a healthcare worker with PCR-confirmed SARS-CoV-2 infection or an uninfected control (not recorded which). The donor label of this sample is uncertain. The CDR3 runs from the conserved cysteine through the conserved F or W. Fields, in order: J gene, D gene, clone size, V gene, CDR3 protein, CDR3 DNA. The D gene is left open where the match is weak. Clone size, where shown, is once, few, many, or a class for clones that have expanded.

TRBJ2-1 | NA | many | TRBV29-1 | CSVELRGYGSYNEQFF | TGCAGCGTTGAGTTAAGAGGGTACGGCTCCTACAATGAGCAGTTCTTC
TRBJ2-2 | TRBD2 | NA | TRBV27 | CASSPAGGRDTGELFF | TGTGCCAGCAGCCCAGCGGGGGGGCGGGACACCGGGGAGCTGTTTTTT
TRBJ2-1 | NA | NA | TRBV5-6 | CASSWGTLNHEQFF | TGTGCCAGCAGCTGGGGGACGCTCAATCATGAGCAGTTCTTC
TRBJ2-3 | NA | NA | TRBV10-3 | CAIGGDADTQYF | TGTGCCATCGGAGGAGATGCAGATACGCAGTATTTT
TRBJ1-2 | NA | many | TRBV5-1 | CASSPDGLIYGYTF | TGCGCCAGCAGCCCGGACGGGCTGATTTATGGCTACACCTTC
TRBJ1-2 | NA | few | TRBV19 | CASSPGAYYGYTF | TGTGCCAGTAGTCCAGGGGCCTACTATGGCTACACCTTC
TRBJ1-2 | NA | NA | TRBV2 | CASSERSAPHGYTF | TGTGCCAGCAGTGAAAGGTCGGCGCCCCATGGCTACACCTTC
TRBJ1-4 | NA | NA | TRBV7-9 | CASSSDERVSFF | TGTGCCAGCAGCTCAGACGAGAGGGTATCCTTTTTT
TRBJ2-7 | NA | few | TRBV27 | CASSQTYGTYLYEQYF | TGTGCCAGCAGCCAAACGTACGGGACTTATCTCTACGAGCAGTACTTC
TRBJ2-3 | NA | many | TRBV18 | CASSAAWGTDTQYF | TGTGCCAGCTCAGCGGCTTGGGGCACAGATACGCAGTATTTT
TRBJ2-7 | NA | NA | TRBV7-8 | CASSLGARAEYEQYF | TGTGCCAGCAGCTTAGGGGCGCGTGCGGAATACGAGCAGTACTTC
TRBJ2-3 | NA | few | TRBV18 | CASSPAQLGDTQYF | TGTGCCAGCTCACCAGCTCAGTTGGGAGATACGCAGTATTTT
TRBJ2-5 | NA | few | TRBV6-5 | CASSTTQETQYF | TGTGCCAGCAGTACTACCCAAGAGACCCAGTACTTC
TRBJ2-3 | NA | NA | TRBV19 | CASSTSGPMQYF | TGTGCCAGTAGCACCTCGGGACCTATGCAGTATTTT
TRBJ2-3 | NA | NA | TRBV14 | CASSQFYAVTDTQYF | TGTGCCAGCAGCCAATTTTACGCGGTCACAGATACGCAGTATTTT
TRBJ1-2 | TRBD1 | many | TRBV11-2 | CASSSRTGYGYTF | TGTGCCAGCAGCTCTCGGACAGGCTATGGCTACACCTTC
TRBJ2-7 | NA | NA | TRBV27 | CARDLEGSSYEQYF | TGTGCCAGGGATTTAGAGGGAAGTTCCTACGAGCAGTACTTC
TRBJ2-1 | NA | NA | TRBV6-6 | CASSQDINEQFF | TGTGCCAGCAGCCAGGACATTAATGAGCAGTTCTTC
TRBJ2-1 | NA | NA | TRBV4-1 | CASSQVGGEQFF | TGCGCCAGCAGCCAAGTCGGGGGTGAGCAGTTCTTC
TRBJ2-3 | NA | NA | TRBV11-3 | CASSYKGSDTQYF | TGTGCCAGCAGCTATAAGGGGTCAGATACGCAGTATTTT
TRBJ1-6 | TRBD1 | NA | TRBV7-9 | CARTTDREDDNSPLHF | TGTGCCAGGACCACCGACAGGGAGGACGATAATTCACCCCTCCACTTT
TRBJ1-3 | TRBD1 | few | TRBV7-3 | CASSAQQGAGNTIYF | TGTGCCAGCAGCGCCCAACAGGGGGCTGGAAACACCATATATTTT
TRBJ2-7 | NA | NA | TRBV20-1 | CRATTTPRSYEQYF | TGCAGGGCTACGACCACACCACGATCCTACGAGCAGTACTTC
TRBJ2-3 | TRBD2 | few | TRBV29-1 | CSVEAGDITDTQYF | TGCAGTGTGGAGGCGGGAGATATCACAGATACGCAGTATTTT
TRBJ2-3 | TRBD2 | few | TRBV5-1 | CASSGLAGNGGTDTQYF | TGCGCCAGCAGTGGACTAGCGGGGAACGGGGGCACAGATACGCAGTATTTT
TRBJ2-1 | NA | NA | TRBV13 | CASSWGPGNEQFF | TGTGCCAGCAGCTGGGGTCCGGGAAATGAGCAGTTCTTC
TRBJ1-1 | NA | few | TRBV9 | CASSALEIGTEAFF | TGTGCCAGCAGCGCACTTGAAATTGGCACTGAAGCTTTCTTT
TRBJ1-5 | NA | many | TRBV7-9 | CASSLSGGAQPQHF | TGTGCCAGCAGCCTGAGCGGGGGGGCTCAGCCCCAGCATTTT